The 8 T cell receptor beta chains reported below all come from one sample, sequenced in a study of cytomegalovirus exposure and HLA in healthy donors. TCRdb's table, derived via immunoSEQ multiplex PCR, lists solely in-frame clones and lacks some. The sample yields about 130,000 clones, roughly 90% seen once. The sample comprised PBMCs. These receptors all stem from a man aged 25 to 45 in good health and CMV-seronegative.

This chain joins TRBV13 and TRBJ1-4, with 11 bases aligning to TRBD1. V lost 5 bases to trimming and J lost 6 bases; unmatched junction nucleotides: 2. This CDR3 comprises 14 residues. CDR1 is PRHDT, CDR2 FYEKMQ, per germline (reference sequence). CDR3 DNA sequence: TGTGCCAGCAGCGGGGACAGGGGGGATGAAAAACTGTTTTTT. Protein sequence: CASSGDRGDEKLFF.

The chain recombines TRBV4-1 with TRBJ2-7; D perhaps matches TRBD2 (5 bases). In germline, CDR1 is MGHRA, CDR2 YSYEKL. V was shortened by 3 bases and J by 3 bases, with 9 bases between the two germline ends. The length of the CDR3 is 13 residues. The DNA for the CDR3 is TGCGCCAGCAGCCAGGACTTCAACTACGAGCAGTACTTC. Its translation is CASSQDFNYEQYF.

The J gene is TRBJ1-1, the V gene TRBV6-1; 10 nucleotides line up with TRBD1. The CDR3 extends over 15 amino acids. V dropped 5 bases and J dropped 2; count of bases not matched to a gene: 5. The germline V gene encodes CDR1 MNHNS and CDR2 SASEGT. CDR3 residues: CASSTRDRGNTEAFF. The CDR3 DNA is TGTGCCAGCAGTACACGGGACAGGGGTAACACTGAAGCTTTCTTT.

CDR3: CASSEVGLKGGYNEQFF. CDR3 DNA sequence: TGCGCCAGCAGTGAGGTGGGCCTCAAGGGAGGATACAATGAGCAGTTCTTC. The chain carries TRBV10-2 and TRBJ2-1, with a possible D match to TRBD2 (6 bases). V lost 2 bases to trimming and J lost 4 bases, with 18 bases between them. CDR3 length: 17 residues. Looked up from germline, CDR1 is WSHSY and CDR2 is SAAADI.

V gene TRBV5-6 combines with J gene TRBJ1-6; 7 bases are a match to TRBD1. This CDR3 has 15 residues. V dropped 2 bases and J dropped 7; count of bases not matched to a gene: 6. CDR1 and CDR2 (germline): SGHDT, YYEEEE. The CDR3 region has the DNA TGTGCCAGCAGCTTAAGGACAGGTATCAATTCACCCCTCCACTTT. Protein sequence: CASSLRTGINSPLHF.

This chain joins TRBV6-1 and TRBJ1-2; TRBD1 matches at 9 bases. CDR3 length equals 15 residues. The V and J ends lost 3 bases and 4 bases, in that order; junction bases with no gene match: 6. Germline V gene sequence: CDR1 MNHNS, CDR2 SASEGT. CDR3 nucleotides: TGTGCCAGCAGTGACCGGACAGGGGACATCTATGGCTACACCTTC. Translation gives CASSDRTGDIYGYTF.

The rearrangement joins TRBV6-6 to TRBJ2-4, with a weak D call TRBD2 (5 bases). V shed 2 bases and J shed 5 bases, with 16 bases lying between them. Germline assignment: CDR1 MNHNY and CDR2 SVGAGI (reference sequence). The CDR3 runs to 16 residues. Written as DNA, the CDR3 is TGTGCCAGCAGTTACGGGGAACTCAGGCGGGAAAACATTCAGTACTTC. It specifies CASSYGELRRENIQYF.

Written as DNA, the CDR3 is TGTGCCAGCAGCCCGCCCCCCGGGCCAGGGGGCTACACCTTC. Translated: CASSPPPGPGGYTF. This chain links TRBV5-4 with TRBJ1-2, with a tentative D call TRBD1 (5 bases). Deletions cut 4 bases from V and 8 bases from J, with 18 bases between. Germline V gene data show CDR1 as SGHNT and CDR2 as YYREEE (reference sequence). CDR3 length equals 14 residues.